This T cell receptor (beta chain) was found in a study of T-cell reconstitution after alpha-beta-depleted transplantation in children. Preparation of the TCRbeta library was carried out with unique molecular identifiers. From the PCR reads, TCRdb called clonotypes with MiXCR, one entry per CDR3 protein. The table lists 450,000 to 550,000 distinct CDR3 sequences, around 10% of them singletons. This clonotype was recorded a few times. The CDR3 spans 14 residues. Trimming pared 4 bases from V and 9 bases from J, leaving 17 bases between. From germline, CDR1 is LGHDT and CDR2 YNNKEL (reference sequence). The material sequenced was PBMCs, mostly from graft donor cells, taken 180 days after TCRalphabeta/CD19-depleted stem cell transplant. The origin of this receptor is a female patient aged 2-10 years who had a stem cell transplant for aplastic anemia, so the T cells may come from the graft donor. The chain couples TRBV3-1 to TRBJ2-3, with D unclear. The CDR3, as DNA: TGTGCCAGCAGCCGAGAGACCGCAGGTGGGACGCAGTATTTT. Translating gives CASSRETAGGTQYF.